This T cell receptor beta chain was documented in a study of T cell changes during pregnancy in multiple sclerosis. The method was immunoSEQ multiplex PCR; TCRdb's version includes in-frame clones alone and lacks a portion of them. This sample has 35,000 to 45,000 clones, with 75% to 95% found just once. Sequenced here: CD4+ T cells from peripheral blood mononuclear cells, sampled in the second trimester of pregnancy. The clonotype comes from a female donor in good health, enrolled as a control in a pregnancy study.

The CDR3 DNA reads as TGTGCCAGCTCACCAGTCCCCTCTACAGATACGCAGTATTTT. Translated, it gives CASSPVPSTDTQYF. This chain connects TRBV18 to TRBJ2-3; no definite D call. This CDR3 spans 14 amino acids. Germline V lookup: CDR1 KGHSH, CDR2 LQKENI. V was pared by 2 bases and J by 3 bases, with 9 bases between.